The text below deals with one T cell receptor beta chain. The antigen is not known. This sample was taken from a study of cytomegalovirus exposure and HLA in healthy donors. Germline lookup yields CDR1 MNHNS and CDR2 SASEGT. The CDR3 spans 14 residues. V was trimmed by 3 bases and J by 5 bases, leaving 13 bases between them. Data came from immunoSEQ multiplex PCR; TCRdb stores just in-frame clones and leaves some out. The repertoire consists of about 38,000 clones, with 85% to 95% occurring once and the leading ten covering about 3.5%. Notes on the study in general: The authors listed some 150 TCR beta chains as cytomegalovirus-associated. TCR sequences were mostly rare, though some public TCRs occurred in many donors.

The rearrangement joins TRBV6-1 to TRBJ1-1; D gene uncertain. Material for sequencing was PBMCs. This clonotype was obtained from a man between 18 and 29 years old in good health and CMV-seronegative. CDR3 amino acids: CASSDGLPGTEAFF. The DNA of the CDR3 is TGTGCCAGCAGTGACGGCCTTCCAGGAACTGAAGCTTTCTTT.